Reported below is one T cell receptor (beta chain). In its sample, this clonotype comes out as large (0.1 to 1%). No much larger clone exists at a distance of one base, and base qualities are not known. This entry belongs to a study of Japanese encephalitis immunity and Zika vaccine responses (dated by TCRdb to the early 2020s). The study in broad terms: Each included participant got alum-adjuvanted ZPIV three times, at weeks 0, 4 and 28, with every dose being 5.0 ug. Two to three months ahead of the first ZPIV dose, roughly twelve participants were given JEV vaccine (IXIARO) as a two-dose regimen with the doses 28 days apart. Around twelve participants received one dose of YFV vaccine (YF-VAX) before ZPIV, and some ten participants were flavivirus-naive. For TCR sequencing, several representative participants were selected from each pre-vaccination group, and samples were taken at week 0 (after pre-vaccination, before ZPIV) and at week 52. TCR repertoires from three flavivirus-naive individuals were also analyzed at weeks 2, 6 and 52 after the start of ZPIV vaccination. For stimulation, either ZIKV structural-protein peptide pools divided into flavivirus-conserved and non-conserved sets were used, or JEV or YFV peptides matching the pre-vaccination. The ZIKV peptides, 15-mers that overlapped by 11 residues, were chosen for containing NetMHCpan/NetMHCII-predicted epitopes with affinity below 50 nM. The study tested whether CD4 T cell responses to the Zika vaccine were shaped by prior Japanese encephalitis virus (JEV) or yellow fever virus (YFV) vaccination.

The investigation overall reported the following: Samples were clustered by participant, with no similarity observed between individuals, suggesting that no public TCRs were detected. Only a subset of trial participants with three doses and adequate samples was analyzed, not the entire vaccinated cohort. CD8 T cell responses of very low magnitude were detected against ZIKV peptide pools and were observed in only a few individuals. Higher repertoire similarity across time-points and stimulations was observed in JEV-pre-vaccinated donors than in YFV-pre-vaccinated donors, indicating that more clonotypes were common to ZIKV and JEV stimulation. Sample size limitations prevented peptide-pool deconvolution, so the individual peptides driving cross-reactive responses were not identified. After ZPIV, a significant decrease in repertoire richness of CD4 T cells responding to conserved ZIKV epitopes was observed in JEV-pre-vaccinated donors.

PBMCs were labeled with CellTrace CFSE and were cultured for 6 days in RPMI containing approximately 7.2% human serum plus peptide pools at approximately 1 ug/mL each. On a BD FACSAria, proliferating CD4 T cells were sorted without fixation as live CD56-CD19-CD16-CD3+CD4+ CFSE-low cells. The enrolled adults were healthy and tested seronegative for ZIKV, JEV, YFV, DENV and WNV on microneutralization screening. The samples were taken from a phase 1, double-blinded, randomized, placebo-controlled trial testing an alum-adjuvanted Zika purified-inactivated virus (ZPIV) vaccine. Peripheral blood mononuclear cells were isolated by standard procedure and stored frozen in liquid nitrogen until use. CDR1 and CDR2 were assigned from the germline V gene as SGHTA and FQGNSA. CDR3 length: 14 amino acids, cysteine to phenylalanine. Kept here is only the CDR3 DNA, which spans 42 bases and is read in frame from base 1. V lost 1 base and J lost 0 bases; the stretch between them is 4 bases long.

The library was produced with 5' RACE. TCRbeta libraries were pooled in proportion to their sorted cell numbers before sequencing. Total RNA was extracted from the sorted cells with RNAzol RT, and cDNA was synthesized using an oligo(dT) primer and a template-switching oligo. The TCRbeta V-CDR3-J region was PCR-amplified with Kapa HiFi using a SMARTer oligo primer and a TCRbeta constant-region primer. Illumina adaptors and sample-specific index barcodes were added in a second PCR, with HighPrep bead cleanup and a Bioanalyzer check confirming a band of roughly 650 bp. Libraries were sequenced on an Illumina MiSeq with 2x151 bp paired-end reads. The published analysis was carried out like this. An in-house Java program demultiplexed the reads, and MiXCR assigned TCRbeta annotations and counted clonotypes. Repertoire overlap was assessed with Morisita-Horn indices from the R package vegan, and UPGMA clustering and Circos plots of recurring clonotypes were generated. Shannon diversity and richness were normalized to the highest possible value given the input cell numbers, yielding values from 0 to 1. CDR3beta sequences were aligned with MUSCLE, distances computed with SeqinR, and multidimensional scaling plotted in R. Through fastp at Q25 and MiXCR, TCRdb rebuilt clones from the public reads, retaining in-frame beta chains. Rows merge per CDR3 protein into single entries with the most common DNA and genes. None of the V and J calls come from the authors' own analysis; TCRdb made them. This sample is represented by some 130 distinct CDR3 sequences; less than 5.5% of them were singletons. The ten largest clones add up to approximately 44% of the sample.

The source of this sequence is an adult woman who received an inactivated Zika virus vaccine. The sample was antigen-activated CD4+ T cells from blood, cultured, taken during a Zika inactivated vaccine study. The chain employs TRBV7-2 and TRBJ1-3; the D segment cannot be called with confidence. The CDR3: CASSLVSSGNTIYF. The sequenced DNA: TGTGCCAGCAGCTTAGTCAGCTCTGGAAACACCATATATTTT.